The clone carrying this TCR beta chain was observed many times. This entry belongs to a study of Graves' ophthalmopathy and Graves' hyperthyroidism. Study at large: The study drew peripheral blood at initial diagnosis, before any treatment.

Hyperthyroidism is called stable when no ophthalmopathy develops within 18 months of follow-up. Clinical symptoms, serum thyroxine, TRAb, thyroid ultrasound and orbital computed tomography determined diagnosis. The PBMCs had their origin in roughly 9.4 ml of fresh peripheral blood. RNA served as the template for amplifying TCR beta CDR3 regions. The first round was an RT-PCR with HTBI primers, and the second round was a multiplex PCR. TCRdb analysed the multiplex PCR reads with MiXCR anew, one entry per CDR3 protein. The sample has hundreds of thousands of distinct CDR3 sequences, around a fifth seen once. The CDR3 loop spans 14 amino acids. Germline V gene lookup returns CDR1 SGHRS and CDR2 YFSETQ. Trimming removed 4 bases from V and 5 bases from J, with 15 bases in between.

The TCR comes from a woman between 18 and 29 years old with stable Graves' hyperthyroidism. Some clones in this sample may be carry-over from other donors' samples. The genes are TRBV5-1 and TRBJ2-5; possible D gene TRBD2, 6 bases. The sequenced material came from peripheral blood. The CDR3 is CASSGRSRGETQYF. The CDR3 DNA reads TGCGCCAGCAGCGGGAGGAGTAGGGGTGAGACCCAGTACTTC.